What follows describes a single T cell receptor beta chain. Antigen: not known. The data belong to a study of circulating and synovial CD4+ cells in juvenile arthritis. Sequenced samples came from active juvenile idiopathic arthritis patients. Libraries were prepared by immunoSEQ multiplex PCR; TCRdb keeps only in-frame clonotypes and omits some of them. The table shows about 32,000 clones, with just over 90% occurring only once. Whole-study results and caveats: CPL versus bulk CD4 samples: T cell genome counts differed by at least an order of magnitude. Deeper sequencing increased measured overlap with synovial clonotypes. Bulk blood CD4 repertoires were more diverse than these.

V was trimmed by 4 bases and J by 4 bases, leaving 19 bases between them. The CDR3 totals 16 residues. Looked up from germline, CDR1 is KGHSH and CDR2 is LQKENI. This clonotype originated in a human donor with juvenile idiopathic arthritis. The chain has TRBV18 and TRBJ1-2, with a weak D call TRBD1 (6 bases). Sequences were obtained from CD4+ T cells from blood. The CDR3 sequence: CASSQITGKGSYGYTF. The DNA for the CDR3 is TGTGCCAGCTCACAAATTACAGGGAAAGGATCCTATGGCTACACCTTC.